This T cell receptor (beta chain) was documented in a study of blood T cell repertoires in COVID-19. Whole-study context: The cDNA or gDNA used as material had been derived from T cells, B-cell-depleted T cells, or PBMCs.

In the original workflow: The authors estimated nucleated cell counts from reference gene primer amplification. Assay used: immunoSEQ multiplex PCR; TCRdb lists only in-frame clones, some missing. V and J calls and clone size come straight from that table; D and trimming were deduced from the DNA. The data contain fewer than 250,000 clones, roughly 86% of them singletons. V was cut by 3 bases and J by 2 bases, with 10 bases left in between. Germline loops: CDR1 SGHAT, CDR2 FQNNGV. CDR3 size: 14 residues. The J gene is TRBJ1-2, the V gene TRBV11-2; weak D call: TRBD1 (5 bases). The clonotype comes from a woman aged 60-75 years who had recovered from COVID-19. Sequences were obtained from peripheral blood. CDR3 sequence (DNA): TGTGCCAGCAGCTTGGACACCATAAACTATGGCTACACCTTC. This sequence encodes CASSLDTINYGYTF.